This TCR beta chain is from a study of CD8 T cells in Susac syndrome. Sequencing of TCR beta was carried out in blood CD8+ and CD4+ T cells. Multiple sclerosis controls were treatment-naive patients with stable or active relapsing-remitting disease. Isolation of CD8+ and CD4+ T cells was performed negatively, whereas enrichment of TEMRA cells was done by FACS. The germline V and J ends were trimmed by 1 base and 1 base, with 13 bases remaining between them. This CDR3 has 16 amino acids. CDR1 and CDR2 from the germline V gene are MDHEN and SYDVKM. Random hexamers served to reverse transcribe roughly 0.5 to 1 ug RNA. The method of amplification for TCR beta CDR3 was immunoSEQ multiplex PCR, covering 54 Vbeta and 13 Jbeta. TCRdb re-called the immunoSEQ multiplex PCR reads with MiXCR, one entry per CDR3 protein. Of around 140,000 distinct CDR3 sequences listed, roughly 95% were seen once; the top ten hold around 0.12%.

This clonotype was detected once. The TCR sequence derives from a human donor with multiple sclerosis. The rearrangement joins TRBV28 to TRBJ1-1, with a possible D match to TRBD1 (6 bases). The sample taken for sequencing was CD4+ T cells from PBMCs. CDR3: CASSLLTGAGNTEAFF. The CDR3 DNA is TGTGCCAGCAGTTTATTGACGGGGGCGGGGAACACTGAAGCTTTCTTT.